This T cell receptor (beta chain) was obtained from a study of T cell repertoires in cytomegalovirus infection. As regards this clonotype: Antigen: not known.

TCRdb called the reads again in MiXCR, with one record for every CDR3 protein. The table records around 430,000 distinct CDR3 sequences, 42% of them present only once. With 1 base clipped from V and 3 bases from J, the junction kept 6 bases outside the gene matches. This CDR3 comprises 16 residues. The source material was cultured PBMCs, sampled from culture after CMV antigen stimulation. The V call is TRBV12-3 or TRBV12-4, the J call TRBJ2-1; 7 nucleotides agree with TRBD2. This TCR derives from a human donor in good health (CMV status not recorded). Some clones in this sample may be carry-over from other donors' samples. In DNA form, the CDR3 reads TGTGCCAGCAGTTTAGTAGGACTAGAGGGCTACAATGAGCAGTTCTTC. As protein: CASSLVGLEGYNEQFF.